This is a list of T cell receptor beta chains from one sample in a study of OX40 agonist ivuxolimab in advanced cancers. Produced via immunoSEQ multiplex PCR; TCRdb's table is partial and in-frame only. The data hold approximately 65,000 clones, with roughly 90% observed a single time. This specimen was CD4+ or CD8+ T cells sorted from blood, taken in a trial of the OX40 agonist ivuxolimab. The receptors originated from an adult with an advanced solid tumor such as melanoma, head and neck, liver or kidney cancer. CDR3s include the opening cysteine and the closing phenylalanine or tryptophan. The D gene is left open where the match is weak. Only part of the rows carry a size: once, few, many, or a class if the clone is expanded.

cdr3_length	clone_size	d_call	v_call	j_call	cdr3_nt	cdr3_aa
15	.	.	TRBV5-1	TRBJ2-1	TGCGCCAGCAAGCGTGGGGAGAGCTCCTACAATGAGCAGTTCTTC	CASKRGESSYNEQFF
14	.	.	TRBV5-4	TRBJ1-2	TGTGCCAGCAGCTTGAGGGGGGGTAACTATGGCTACACCTTC	CASSLRGGNYGYTF
15	.	.	TRBV18	TRBJ2-3	TGTGCCACCAGCGGTCTTGAGCTAAGCACAGATACGCAGTATTTT	CATSGLELSTDTQYF
12	few	.	TRBV19	TRBJ2-7	TGTGCCAGTAGTATTTGGGGTTACGAGCAGTACTTC	CASSIWGYEQYF
13	.	.	TRBV30	TRBJ2-7	TGTGCCTGGAGTGTAGGAGTAGGAAACGAGCAGTACTTC	CAWSVGVGNEQYF
13	few	TRBD1	TRBV6-5	TRBJ2-5	TGTGCCAGCAGGGGACAGGGCAAAGAGACCCAGTACTTC	CASRGQGKETQYF
13	.	TRBD1	TRBV2	TRBJ2-3	TGTGCCAGCGACTTTCAGGGGGCAGATACGCAGTATTTT	CASDFQGADTQYF
15	.	TRBD1	TRBV6-5	TRBJ1-1	TGTGCCAGCAGTTACACCGGACAGGTGAACACTGAAGCTTTCTTT	CASSYTGQVNTEAFF
11	.	TRBD1	TRBV20-1	TRBJ2-5	TGCAGTGCCGGACAGGGAGAGACCCAGTACTTC	CSAGQGETQYF
16	once	.	TRBV30	TRBJ1-3	TGTGCCTGGAGCCCTCACGACGGGGGCTCTGGAAACACCATATATTTT	CAWSPHDGGSGNTIYF
17	.	TRBD2	TRBV5-1	TRBJ2-7	TGCGCCAGCAGCTCCTCTAGCGGGGGGGGTGTAACCTACGAGCAGTACTTC	CASSSSSGGGVTYEQYF
14	.	TRBD1	TRBV11-2	TRBJ2-7	TGTGCCAGCAGCTTATACAGGGGGGCAGACGAGCAGTACTTC	CASSLYRGADEQYF
22	once	TRBD1	TRBV2	TRBJ2-7	TGTGCCAGCAGTGAAGCGCTAGATTCCGGGACAGGGGCGATGCGCATCTCCTACGAGCAGTACTTC	CASSEALDSGTGAMRISYEQYF
15	.	.	TRBV9	TRBJ1-1	TGTGCCAGCAGCCCGACGGGGGACCCGGTGCCTGAAGCTTTCTTT	CASSPTGDPVPEAFF
14	.	.	TRBV2	TRBJ1-5	TGTGCCAGCAGTGAGGGAGGGGGGGGCCAGCCCCAGCATTTT	CASSEGGGGQPQHF
16	.	TRBD1	TRBV6-4	TRBJ1-6	TGTGCCAGCCCCGAGAGGAAGGGACAGGGGAATTCACCCCTCCACTTT	CASPERKGQGNSPLHF
13	.	.	TRBV7-3	TRBJ1-1	TGTGCCAGCAGCTCCACTACGAACACTGAAGCTTTCTTT	CASSSTTNTEAFF
16	.	TRBD1	TRBV7-8	TRBJ2-5	TGTGCCAGCAGCACCTGGGATAGGGGGCAGCAAGAGACCCAGTACTTC	CASSTWDRGQQETQYF
16	.	TRBD1	TRBV27	TRBJ2-7	TGTGCCAGCAGTTCCCTCCGGGACAGGGGCTCCTACGAGCAGTACTTC	CASSSLRDRGSYEQYF
13	.	.	TRBV5-6	TRBJ1-1	TGTGCCAGCAGCTTGCCAGGGGACACTGAAGCTTTCTTT	CASSLPGDTEAFF
15	.	.	TRBV9	TRBJ2-2	TGTGCCAGCAGCGCGCATAACCAGGGGACCGGGGAGCTGTTTTTT	CASSAHNQGTGELFF
15	.	.	TRBV7-9	TRBJ2-2	TGTGCCAGCAGCCCGCGCAGGGCTGTCACCGGGGAGCTGTTTTTT	CASSPRRAVTGELFF
12	few	.	TRBV7-9	TRBJ1-4	TGTGCCAGCCGCCTCGGTGTGGGCAAGCTGTTTTTT	CASRLGVGKLFF
14	.	TRBD2	TRBV7-9	TRBJ2-1	TGTGCCAGCAGCACGCAGCGGGAGCGGACTGAGCAGTTCTTC	CASSTQRERTEQFF
15	once	.	TRBV6-1	TRBJ1-6	TGTGCCAGCAGTCCTAGTCAGGGGAATAATTCACCCCTCCACTTT	CASSPSQGNNSPLHF
12	.	.	TRBV29-1	TRBJ1-3	TGCAGCGTTTCCGGAGGTGGAAACACCATATATTTT	CSVSGGGNTIYF
14	.	.	TRBV6-5	TRBJ1-4	TGTGCCAGCAAGAAGGGTTTAGCTAATGAAAAACTGTTTTTT	CASKKGLANEKLFF
17	.	.	TRBV5-4	TRBJ1-1	TGTGCCAGCAGCCCGCCAGGTCGGGGCAGCATGAACACTGAAGCTTTCTTT	CASSPPGRGSMNTEAFF
13	.	.	TRBV30	TRBJ1-6	TGTGCCTGGAGGCGTCAGGGAAATTCACCCCTCCACTTT	CAWRRQGNSPLHF
16	.	TRBD2	TRBV30	TRBJ2-1	TGTGCCTGGAGTGGTTCTACTAGCGGGAGGGTGATTGAGCAGTTCTTC	CAWSGSTSGRVIEQFF
13	few	TRBD2	TRBV13	TRBJ2-1	TGTGCCAGCAGCTTCCGGCGGGGGGGCCGTGAGTTCTTC	CASSFRRGGREFF
17	.	TRBD1	TRBV5-8	TRBJ2-1	TGTGCCAGCAGCTCCGGTTCGGGGGACAGGGTTCGGAATGAGCAGTTCTTC	CASSSGSGDRVRNEQFF
14	once	.	TRBV28	TRBJ1-2	TGTGCCAGCAGTGGGGACACCGGTCTTCGTGGCTACACCTTC	CASSGDTGLRGYTF
17	.	TRBD2	TRBV5-1	TRBJ2-7	TGCGCCAGCAGGCCGGGACTAGCGGGGGGCGACTCCTACGAGCAGTACTTC	CASRPGLAGGDSYEQYF
15	.	.	TRBV19	TRBJ2-2	TGTGCCAGTAGTGGGCAGGGGAGAAACACCGGGGAGCTGTTTTTT	CASSGQGRNTGELFF
16	few	.	TRBV7-9	TRBJ1-6	TGTGCCAGCAGCTTAAGTATCGGGACGGGAAATTCACCCCTCCACTTT	CASSLSIGTGNSPLHF
14	.	.	TRBV18	TRBJ2-2	TGTGCCAGCTCACGAAGGGAGGACACCGGGGAGCTGTTTTTT	CASSRREDTGELFF
16	.	TRBD2	TRBV18	TRBJ2-3	TGTGCCAGCTCACCGTCGGGACTAGCGGGAGGAGATACGCAGTATTTT	CASSPSGLAGGDTQYF
13	.	.	TRBV14	TRBJ1-3	TGTGCCAGCAGCCAGGTACAGGGAAACACCATATATTTT	CASSQVQGNTIYF
12	once	.	TRBV5-1	TRBJ2-7	TGCGCCAGCAGTACAGGGTCCTACGAGCAGTACTTC	CASSTGSYEQYF
15	.	.	TRBV30	TRBJ1-4	TGTGCCTGGAGGACAATGGGAGCAACTAATGAAAAACTGTTTTTT	CAWRTMGATNEKLFF
12	.	.	TRBV30	TRBJ1-2	TGTGCCTGGAGTTTCCGCCCGGATGGCTACACCTTC	CAWSFRPDGYTF
15	.	TRBD1	TRBV5-6	TRBJ2-3	TGTGCCAGCCTCGACAGGGCCCTAATCACAGATACGCAGTATTTT	CASLDRALITDTQYF
14	.	.	TRBV5-1	TRBJ2-1	TGCGCCAGCAGCTTGGCTAGCAGGGACAATGAGCAGTTCTTC	CASSLASRDNEQFF